These 14 T cell receptor beta chains were sequenced from one sample in a study of T-cell reconstitution after alpha-beta-depleted transplantation in children. It was with unique molecular identifiers that the TCRbeta library was prepared. TCRdb re-called the PCR reads with MiXCR, one entry per CDR3 protein. The sample comprises around 800,000 distinct CDR3 sequences, roughly 15% of which are singletons, and about 5% rests with the top ten. The specimen was PBMCs, mostly from graft donor cells, collected 360 days after TCRalphabeta/CD19-depleted stem cell transplant. The source is a male patient younger than 18 who had a stem cell transplant for acute lymphoblastic leukemia, so the T cells may come from the graft donor.

The rearrangement links TRBV12-3 or TRBV12-4 to TRBJ2-7; possible D gene TRBD2, 6 bases. This CDR3 spans 14 amino acids. Trimming left V 2 bases short and J 4 bases short, with 12 bases between. Here the CDR3 reads CASSLPGEAYEQYF. DNA of the CDR3: TGTGCCAGCAGTTTACCGGGAGAGGCGTACGAGCAGTACTTC.

Many counts were recorded for this clonotype. This rearrangement joins TRBV20-1 to TRBJ2-1; tentative D call: TRBD2 (5 bases). The CDR3 sequence is 15 residues long. Trimming removed 0 bases from V and 4 bases from J, with 13 bases in between. CDR1 and CDR2 from the germline V gene are DFQATT and SNEGSKA (reference sequence). CDR3 bases: TGCAGTGCTAGAGATCTGTGGGAGAGGTACAATGAGCAGTTCTTC. This sequence encodes CSARDLWERYNEQFF.

This clonotype turned up a few times. The chain employs TRBV7-2 and TRBJ1-5, with D possibly being TRBD1 (6 bases). The V gene lost 5 bases and the J gene lost 7 bases, with 21 bases spanning the gap. Germline values: CDR1 SGHTA, CDR2 FQGNSA. This CDR3 region has 16 residues. The CDR3 DNA reads TGTGCCAGCAGCGACTATGGGGGGGGCAAAGTCCAGCCCCAGCATTTT. Protein sequence: CASSDYGGGKVQPQHF.

This clonotype was detected only a few times. The chain recombines TRBV4-1 with TRBJ1-2; 9 bases are shared with TRBD1. V trimming: 1 base; J trimming: 4 bases; junction bases outside the gene matches: 7. CDR1 and CDR2 from the germline V gene are MGHRA and YSYEKL. The CDR3 is 16 amino acids. The CDR3 is CASSQGNRGLGYGYTF. Here the CDR3 DNA reads TGCGCCAGCAGCCAAGGGAACAGGGGGCTCGGCTATGGCTACACCTTC.

The V and J genes are TRBV7-9 and TRBJ2-1, with 7 bases aligning to TRBD2. Germline CDR1 SEHNR, CDR2 FQNEAQ (reference sequence). V lost 4 bases and J lost 2; bases outside the gene matches: 11. CDR3 length: 17 residues. The CDR3 DNA reads TGTGCCAGCAGCTCCTTATTCAGGGAGGGGCCCTACAATGAGCAGTTCTTC. It codes for CASSSLFREGPYNEQFF.

The chain is built from TRBV11-2 and TRBJ2-3, with 7 bases aligning to TRBD2. Germline V gene sequence: CDR1 SGHAT, CDR2 FQNNGV. This CDR3 is built from 16 residues. Trimming at V came to 7 bases and at J to 3 bases, leaving 13 bases not matched to a gene. CDR3 region: CASKWLWGRGTDTQYF. CDR3 nucleotide sequence: TGTGCCAGCAAATGGCTTTGGGGGAGGGGAACAGATACGCAGTATTTT.

V and J are TRBV5-1 and TRBJ2-7, with D tentatively TRBD1 (6 bases). CDR3 length equals 15 residues. CDR1 and CDR2 (germline): SGHRS, YFSETQ. V was clipped by 5 bases and J by 4 bases, with 19 bases between them. The CDR3 DNA follows: TGCGCCAGCAGTCATCATGCAGGGGTTCATTACGAGCAGTACTTC. It yields the protein CASSHHAGVHYEQYF.

This clonotype was seen more than once but under ten times. The gene calls are TRBV3-1 and TRBJ2-7, with 7 bases fitting TRBD2. This CDR3 region has 15 residues. In germline, CDR1 is LGHDT, CDR2 YNNKEL (reference sequence). V gave up 4 bases and J gave up 6 bases; unmatched junction bases: 12. The CDR3 sequence: CASSLGLVVHSEQYF. The CDR3 region has the DNA TGTGCCAGCAGCCTAGGACTAGTCGTTCACTCCGAGCAGTACTTC.

The chain links TRBV18 to TRBJ2-1, with D tentatively TRBD2 (5 bases). The CDR3 covers 18 residues. Trimming took 4 bases from V and 0 from J, leaving 19 bases between them. CDR1 is KGHSH and CDR2 is LQKENI in the germline V gene. In DNA form, the CDR3 reads TGTGCCAGCTCACGTCGGACTGGGTCCGGGTCCTCCTACAATGAGCAGTTCTTC. Its protein is CASSRRTGSGSSYNEQFF.

The V gene is TRBV20-1, the J gene TRBJ2-5; TRBD2 matches at 7 bases. V trimming: 1 base; J trimming: 5 bases; junction bases outside the gene matches: 10. The V gene's germline CDR1 is DFQATT and CDR2 SNEGSKA (reference sequence). The CDR3 covers 15 residues. Here the CDR3 DNA reads TGCAGTGCTAGAGCCCCCTGGGAGGGGCAGGAGACCCAGTACTTC. This gives the protein CSARAPWEGQETQYF.

This clonotype was found a few times. The CDR3 sequence is CASRRTGAATDTQYF. CDR3 DNA: TGTGCCAGCAGGAGAACGGGAGCCGCCACAGATACGCAGTATTTT. The chain joins TRBV7-9 to TRBJ2-3, with D perhaps matching TRBD2 (6 bases). Germline V lookup: CDR1 SEHNR, CDR2 FQNEAQ (reference sequence). Trimming shortened V by 6 bases and J by 2 bases, and 15 bases separated the two germline ends. There are 15 residues in the CDR3.

The chain is built from TRBV7-9 and TRBJ1-2; D is perhaps TRBD1 (5 bases). Trimming cost V 3 bases and J 3 bases, with 11 bases left between them. CDR3 length: 14 amino acids. Per germline, CDR1 SEHNR and CDR2 FQNEAQ (reference sequence). The CDR3 sequence is CASSLTVRYYGYTF. Written as DNA, the CDR3 is TGTGCCAGCAGCTTGACAGTGCGCTACTATGGCTACACCTTC.

In its sample, this clonotype was seen a few times. This sequence joins TRBV19 and TRBJ1-5; D is unresolved. This CDR3 has 13 amino acids. With 5 bases removed from V and 4 bases from J, the gap between germline ends came to 9 bases. Germline values: CDR1 LNHDA, CDR2 SQIVND (reference sequence). The chain's CDR3 is CASSRLPNQPQHF. Here the CDR3 DNA reads TGTGCCAGTAGTCGATTACCTAATCAGCCCCAGCATTTT. Filled out from reference TRBV19 and TRBJ1-5, the complete variable domain reads DGGITQSPKYLFRKEGQNVTLSCEQNLNHDAMYWYRQDPGQGLRLIYYSQIVNDFQKGDIAEGYSVSREKKESFPLTVTSAQKNPTAFYLCASSRLPNQPQHFGDGTRLSIL.

The V call is TRBV5-4, the J call TRBJ2-1; TRBD2 matches at 11 bases. CDR3 size: 16 residues. Germline CDR1 is SGHNT and CDR2 is YYREEE (reference sequence). V gave up 2 bases and J gave up 10 bases; unmatched junction bases: 11. The CDR3 DNA reads as TGTGCCAGCAGCTTCCGGACTAGCGGGCTACTCAGGGAGCAGTTCTTC. Translated: CASSFRTSGLLREQFF.